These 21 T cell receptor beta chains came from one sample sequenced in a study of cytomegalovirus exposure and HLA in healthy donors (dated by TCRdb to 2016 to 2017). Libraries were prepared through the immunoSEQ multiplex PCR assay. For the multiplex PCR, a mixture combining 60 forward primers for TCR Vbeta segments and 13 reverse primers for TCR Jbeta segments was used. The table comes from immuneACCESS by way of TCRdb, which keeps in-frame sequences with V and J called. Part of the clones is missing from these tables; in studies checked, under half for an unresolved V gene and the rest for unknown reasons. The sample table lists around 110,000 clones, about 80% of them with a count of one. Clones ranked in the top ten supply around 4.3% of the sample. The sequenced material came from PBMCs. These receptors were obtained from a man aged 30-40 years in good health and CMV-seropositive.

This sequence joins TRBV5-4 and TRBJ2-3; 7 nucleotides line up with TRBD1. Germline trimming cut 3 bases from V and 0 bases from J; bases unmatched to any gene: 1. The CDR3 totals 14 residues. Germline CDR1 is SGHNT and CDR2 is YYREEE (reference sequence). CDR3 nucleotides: TGTGCCAGCAGCTGGGACAGCAGCACAGATACGCAGTATTTT. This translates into CASSWDSSTDTQYF.

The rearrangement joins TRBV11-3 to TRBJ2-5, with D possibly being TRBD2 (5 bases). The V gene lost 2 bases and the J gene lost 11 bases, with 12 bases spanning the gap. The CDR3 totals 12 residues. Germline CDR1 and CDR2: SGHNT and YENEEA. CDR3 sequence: CASSLTLGEQYF. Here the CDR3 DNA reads TGTGCCAGCAGCTTAACCCTTGGGGAGCAGTACTTC.

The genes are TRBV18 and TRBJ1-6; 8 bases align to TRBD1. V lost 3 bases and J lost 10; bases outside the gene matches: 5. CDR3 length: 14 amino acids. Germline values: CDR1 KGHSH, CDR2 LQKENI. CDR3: CASSPGRGQSPLHF. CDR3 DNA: TGTGCCAGCTCACCGGGCAGGGGGCAATCACCCCTCCACTTT.

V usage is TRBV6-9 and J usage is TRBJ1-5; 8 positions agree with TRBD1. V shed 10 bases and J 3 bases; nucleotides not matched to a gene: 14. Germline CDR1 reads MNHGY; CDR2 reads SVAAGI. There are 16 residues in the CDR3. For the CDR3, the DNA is TGTGCCACCGGTCCCCCGACAGGGGAGGACAATCAGCCCCAGCATTTT. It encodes CATGPPTGEDNQPQHF.

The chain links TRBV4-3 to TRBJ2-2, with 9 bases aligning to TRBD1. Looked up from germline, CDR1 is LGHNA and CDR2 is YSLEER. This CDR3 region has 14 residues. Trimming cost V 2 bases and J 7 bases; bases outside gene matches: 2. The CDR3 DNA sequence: TGCGCCAGCAGCCAAACAGGGGGCGGCGGGGAGCTGTTTTTT. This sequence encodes CASSQTGGGGELFF.

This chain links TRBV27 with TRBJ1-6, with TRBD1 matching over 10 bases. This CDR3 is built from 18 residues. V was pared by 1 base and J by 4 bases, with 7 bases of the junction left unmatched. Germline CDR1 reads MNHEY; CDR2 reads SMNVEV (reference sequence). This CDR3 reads CASSLFMTGGLYNSPLHF. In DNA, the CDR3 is TGTGCCAGCAGTTTATTTATGACAGGGGGCTTATATAATTCACCCCTCCACTTT.

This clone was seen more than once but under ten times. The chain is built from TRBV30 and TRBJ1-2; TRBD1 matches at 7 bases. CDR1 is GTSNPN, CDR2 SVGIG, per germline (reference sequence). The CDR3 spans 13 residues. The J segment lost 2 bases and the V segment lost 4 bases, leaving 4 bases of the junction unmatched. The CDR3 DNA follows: TGTGCCTGGAAAGGACAGGCGAACTATGGCTACACCTTC. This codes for CAWKGQANYGYTF.

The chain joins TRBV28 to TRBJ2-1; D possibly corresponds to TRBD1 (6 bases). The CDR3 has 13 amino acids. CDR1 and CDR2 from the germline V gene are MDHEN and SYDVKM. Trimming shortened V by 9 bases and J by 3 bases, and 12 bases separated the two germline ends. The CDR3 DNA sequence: TGTGCCAGTGCCGGGACAAACTACAATGAGCAGTTCTTC. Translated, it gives CASAGTNYNEQFF.

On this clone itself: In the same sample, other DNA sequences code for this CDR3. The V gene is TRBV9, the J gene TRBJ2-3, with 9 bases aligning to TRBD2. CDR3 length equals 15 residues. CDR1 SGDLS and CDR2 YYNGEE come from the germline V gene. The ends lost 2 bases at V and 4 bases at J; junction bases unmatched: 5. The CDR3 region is CASSVSGGGADTQYF. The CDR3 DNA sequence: TGTGCCAGCAGCGTTAGCGGGGGAGGGGCAGATACGCAGTATTTT.

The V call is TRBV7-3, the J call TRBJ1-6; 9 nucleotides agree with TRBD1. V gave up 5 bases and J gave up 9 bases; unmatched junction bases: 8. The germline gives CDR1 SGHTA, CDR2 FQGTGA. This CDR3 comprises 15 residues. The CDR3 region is CASSLLGTGSSPLHF. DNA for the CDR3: TGTGCCAGCAGCCTCCTTGGGACAGGGAGTTCACCCCTCCACTTT.

The CDR3 coding sequence is TGTGCCAGCAGCTTAGATGGGGCGGCCTACGAGCAGTACTTC. It is translated as CASSLDGAAYEQYF. This chain links TRBV7-2 with TRBJ2-7, with TRBD1 as a possible D gene (5 bases). CDR1 and CDR2 from the germline V gene are SGHTA and FQGNSA. This CDR3 comprises 14 residues. V lost 1 base to trimming and J lost 2 bases, with 9 bases between them.

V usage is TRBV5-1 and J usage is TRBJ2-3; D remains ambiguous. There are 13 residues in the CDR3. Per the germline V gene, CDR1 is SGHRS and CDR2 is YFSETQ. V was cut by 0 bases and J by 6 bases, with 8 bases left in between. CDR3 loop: CASSLGALDTQYF. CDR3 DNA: TGCGCCAGCAGCTTGGGGGCCCTGGATACGCAGTATTTT.

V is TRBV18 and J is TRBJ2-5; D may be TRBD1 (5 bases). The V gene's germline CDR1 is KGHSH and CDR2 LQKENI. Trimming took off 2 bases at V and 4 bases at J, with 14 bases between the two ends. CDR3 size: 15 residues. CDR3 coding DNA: TGTGCCAGCTCACCAAAAGGGGCACCAAGAGAGACCCAGTACTTC. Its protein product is CASSPKGAPRETQYF.

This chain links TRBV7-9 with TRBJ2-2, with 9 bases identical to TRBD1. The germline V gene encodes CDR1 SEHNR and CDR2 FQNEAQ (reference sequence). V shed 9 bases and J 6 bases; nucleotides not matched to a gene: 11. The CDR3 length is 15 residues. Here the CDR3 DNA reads TGTGCCAGTTCTCATCGACAGGGGGTTCCCGGGGAGCTGTTTTTT. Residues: CASSHRQGVPGELFF.

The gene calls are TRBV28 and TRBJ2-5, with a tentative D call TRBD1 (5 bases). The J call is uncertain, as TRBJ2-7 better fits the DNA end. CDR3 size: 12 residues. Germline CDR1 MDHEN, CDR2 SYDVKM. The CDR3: CASSLRGYEQYF. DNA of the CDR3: TGTGCCAGCAGTTTAAGGGGATACGAGCAGTACTTC.

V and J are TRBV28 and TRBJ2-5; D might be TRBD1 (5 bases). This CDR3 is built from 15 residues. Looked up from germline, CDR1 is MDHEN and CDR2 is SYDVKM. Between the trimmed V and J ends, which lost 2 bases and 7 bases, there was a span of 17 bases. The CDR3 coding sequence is TGTGCCAGCAGTTTAGGTTCGTCAGGGAAGCTGACCCAGTACTTC. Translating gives CASSLGSSGKLTQYF.

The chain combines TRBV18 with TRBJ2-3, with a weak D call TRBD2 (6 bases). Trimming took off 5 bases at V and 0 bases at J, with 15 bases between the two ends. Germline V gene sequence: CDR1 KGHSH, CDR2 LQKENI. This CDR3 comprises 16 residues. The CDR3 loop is CASSFFAGRSTDTQYF. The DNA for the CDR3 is TGTGCCAGCTCATTTTTTGCGGGACGTAGCACAGATACGCAGTATTTT.

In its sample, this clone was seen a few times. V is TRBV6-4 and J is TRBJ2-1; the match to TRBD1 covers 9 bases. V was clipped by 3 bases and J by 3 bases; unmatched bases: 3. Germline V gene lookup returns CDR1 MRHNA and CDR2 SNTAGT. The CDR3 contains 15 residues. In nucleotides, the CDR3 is TGTGCCAGCAGTGAAAGGACAGGGGACTACAATGAGCAGTTCTTC. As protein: CASSERTGDYNEQFF.

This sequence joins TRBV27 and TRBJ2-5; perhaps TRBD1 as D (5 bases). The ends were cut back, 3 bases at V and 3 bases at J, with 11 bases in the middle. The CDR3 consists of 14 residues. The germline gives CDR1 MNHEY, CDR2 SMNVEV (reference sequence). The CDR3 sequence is CASSFRGYEETQYF. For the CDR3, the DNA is TGTGCCAGCAGTTTTAGGGGTTATGAAGAGACCCAGTACTTC.

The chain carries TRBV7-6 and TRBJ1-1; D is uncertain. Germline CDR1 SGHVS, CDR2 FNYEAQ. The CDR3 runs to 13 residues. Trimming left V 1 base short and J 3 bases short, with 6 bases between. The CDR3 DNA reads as TGTGCCAGCAGCTTAGGACATCACACTGAAGCTTTCTTT. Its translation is CASSLGHHTEAFF.

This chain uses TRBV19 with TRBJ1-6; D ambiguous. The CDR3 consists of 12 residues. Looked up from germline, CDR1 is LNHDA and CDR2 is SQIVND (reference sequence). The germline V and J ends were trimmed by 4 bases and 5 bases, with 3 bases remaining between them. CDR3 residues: CASSRDNSPLHF. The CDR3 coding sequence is TGTGCCAGTAGTAGAGATAATTCACCCCTCCACTTT. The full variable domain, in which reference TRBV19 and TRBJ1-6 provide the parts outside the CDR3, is DGGITQSPKYLFRKEGQNVTLSCEQNLNHDAMYWYRQDPGQGLRLIYYSQIVNDFQKGDIAEGYSVSREKKESFPLTVTSAQKNPTAFYLCASSRDNSPLHFGNGTRLTVT.